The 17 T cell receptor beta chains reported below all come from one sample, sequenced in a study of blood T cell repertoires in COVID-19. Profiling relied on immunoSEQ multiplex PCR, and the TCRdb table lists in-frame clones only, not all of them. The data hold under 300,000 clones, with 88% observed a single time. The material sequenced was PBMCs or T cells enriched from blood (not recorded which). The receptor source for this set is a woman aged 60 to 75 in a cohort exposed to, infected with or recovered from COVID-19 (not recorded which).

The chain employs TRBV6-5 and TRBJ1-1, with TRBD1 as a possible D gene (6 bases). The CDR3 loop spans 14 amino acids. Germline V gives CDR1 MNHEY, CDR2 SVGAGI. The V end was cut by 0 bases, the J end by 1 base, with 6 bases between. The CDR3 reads CASSYSDRNTEAFF. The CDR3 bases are TGTGCCAGCAGTTACTCGGACAGGAACACTGAAGCTTTCTTT.

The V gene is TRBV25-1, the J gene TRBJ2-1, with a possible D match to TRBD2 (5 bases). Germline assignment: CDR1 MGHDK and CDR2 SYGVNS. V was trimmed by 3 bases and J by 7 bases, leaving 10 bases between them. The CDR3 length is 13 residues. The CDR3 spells CASSDSVRNEQFF. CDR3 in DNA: TGTGCCAGCAGTGATAGCGTCCGGAATGAGCAGTTCTTC.

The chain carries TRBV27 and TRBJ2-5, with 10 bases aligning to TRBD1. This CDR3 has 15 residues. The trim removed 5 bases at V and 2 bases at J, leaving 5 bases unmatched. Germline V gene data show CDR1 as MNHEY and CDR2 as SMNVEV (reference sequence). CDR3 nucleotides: TGTGCCAGCAGTCCACTGGACAGGGGGCAAGAGACCCAGTACTTC. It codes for CASSPLDRGQETQYF.

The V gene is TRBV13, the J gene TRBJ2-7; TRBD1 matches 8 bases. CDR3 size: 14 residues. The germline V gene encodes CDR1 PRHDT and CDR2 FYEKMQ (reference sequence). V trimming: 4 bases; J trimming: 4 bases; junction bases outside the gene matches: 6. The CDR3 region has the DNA TGTGCCAGCAGCTACTCCAGGGGGCGATACGAGCAGTACTTC. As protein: CASSYSRGRYEQYF.

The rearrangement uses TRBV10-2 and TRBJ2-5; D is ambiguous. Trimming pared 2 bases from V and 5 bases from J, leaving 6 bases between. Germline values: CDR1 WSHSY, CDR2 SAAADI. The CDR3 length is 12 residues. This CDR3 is CASSEPGETQYF. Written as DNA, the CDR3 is TGCGCCAGCAGTGAGCCCGGGGAGACCCAGTACTTC.

The CDR3 nucleotides read TGTGCCAGCAGTTTTAGCCCTCCAACCTCCTACAATGAGCAGTTCTTC. Its protein is CASSFSPPTSYNEQFF. The rearrangement uses TRBV27 and TRBJ2-1, with D uncertain. Germline V CDR1 and CDR2: MNHEY, SMNVEV (reference sequence). V lost 3 bases, J lost 0 bases, and 12 bases lay in between. The CDR3 runs 16 residues.

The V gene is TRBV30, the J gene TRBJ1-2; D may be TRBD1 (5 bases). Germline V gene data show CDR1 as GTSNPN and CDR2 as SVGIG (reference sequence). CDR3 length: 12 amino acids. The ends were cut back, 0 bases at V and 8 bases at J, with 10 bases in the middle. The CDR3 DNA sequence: TGTGCCTGGAGTGTACGGGGGGAGGGCTACACCTTC. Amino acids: CAWSVRGEGYTF.

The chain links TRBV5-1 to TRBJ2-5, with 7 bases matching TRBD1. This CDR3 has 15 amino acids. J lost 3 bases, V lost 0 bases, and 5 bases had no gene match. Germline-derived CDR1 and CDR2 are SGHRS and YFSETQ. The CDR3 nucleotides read TGCGCCAGCAGCTTGGAAGGGGGCGGAAAAGAGACCCAGTACTTC. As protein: CASSLEGGGKETQYF.

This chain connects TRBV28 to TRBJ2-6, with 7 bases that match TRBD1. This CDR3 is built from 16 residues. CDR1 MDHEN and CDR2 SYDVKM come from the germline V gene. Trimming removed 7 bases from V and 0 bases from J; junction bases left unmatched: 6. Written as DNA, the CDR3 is TGTGCCAGCACCGACGACAGGGCCTCTGGGGCCAACGTCCTGACTTTC. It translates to CASTDDRASGANVLTF.

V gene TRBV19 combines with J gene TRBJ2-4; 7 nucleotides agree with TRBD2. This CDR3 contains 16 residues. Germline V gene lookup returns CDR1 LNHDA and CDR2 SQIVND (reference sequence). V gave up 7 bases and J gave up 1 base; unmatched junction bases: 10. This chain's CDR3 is CASTRGGNGAKNIQYF. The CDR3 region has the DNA TGTGCCAGTACTCGGGGAGGGAATGGGGCCAAAAACATTCAGTACTTC.

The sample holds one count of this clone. CDR3 region: CASSPGGDEAFF. In DNA form, the CDR3 reads TGTGCCAGCAGCCCAGGGGGAGATGAAGCTTTCTTT. The chain carries TRBV7-9 and TRBJ1-1; 7 positions match TRBD1. J gave up 7 bases and V 5 bases, and 4 bases lay outside the gene matches. Looked up from germline, CDR1 is SEHNR and CDR2 is FQNEAQ (reference sequence). The CDR3 extends over 12 amino acids.

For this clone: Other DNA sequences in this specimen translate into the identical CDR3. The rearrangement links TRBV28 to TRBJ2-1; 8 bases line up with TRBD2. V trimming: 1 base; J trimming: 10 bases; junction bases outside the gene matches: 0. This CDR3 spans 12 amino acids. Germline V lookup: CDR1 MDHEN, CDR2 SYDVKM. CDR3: CASSLLAGEQFF. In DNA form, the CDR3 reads TGTGCCAGCAGTTTATTAGCGGGGGAGCAGTTCTTC. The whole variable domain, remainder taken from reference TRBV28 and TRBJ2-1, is DVKVTQSSRYLVKRTGEKVFLECVQDMDHENMFWYRQDPGLGLRLIYFSYDVKMKEKGDIPEGYSVSREKKERFSLILESASTNQTSMYLCASSLLAGEQFFGPGTRLTVL.

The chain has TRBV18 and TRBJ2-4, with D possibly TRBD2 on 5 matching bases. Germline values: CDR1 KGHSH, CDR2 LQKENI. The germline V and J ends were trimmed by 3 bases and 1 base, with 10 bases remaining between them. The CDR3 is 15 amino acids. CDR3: CASSPGGSAKNIQYF. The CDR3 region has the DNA TGTGCCAGCTCACCGGGTGGGAGTGCCAAAAACATTCAGTACTTC.

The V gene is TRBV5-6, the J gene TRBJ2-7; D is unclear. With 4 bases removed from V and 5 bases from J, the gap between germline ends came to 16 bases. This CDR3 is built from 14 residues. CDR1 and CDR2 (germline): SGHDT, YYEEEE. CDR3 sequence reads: CASSPQSGFDEQYF. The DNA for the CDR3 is TGTGCCAGCAGCCCCCAATCAGGTTTCGACGAGCAGTACTTC.

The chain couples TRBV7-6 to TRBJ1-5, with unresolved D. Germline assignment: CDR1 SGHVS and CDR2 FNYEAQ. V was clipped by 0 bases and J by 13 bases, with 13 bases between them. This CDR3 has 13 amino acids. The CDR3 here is CASSLARHLEQHF. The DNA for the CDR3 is TGTGCCAGCAGCTTAGCGCGACACCTCGAACAGCATTTT.

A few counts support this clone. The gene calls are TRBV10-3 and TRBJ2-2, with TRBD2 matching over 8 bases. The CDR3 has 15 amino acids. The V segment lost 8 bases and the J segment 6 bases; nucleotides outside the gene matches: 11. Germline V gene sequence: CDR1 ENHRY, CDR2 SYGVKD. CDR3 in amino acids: CAIRGGGNPAGELFF. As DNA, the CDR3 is TGTGCCATCCGGGGGGGAGGGAACCCGGCCGGGGAGCTGTTTTTT.

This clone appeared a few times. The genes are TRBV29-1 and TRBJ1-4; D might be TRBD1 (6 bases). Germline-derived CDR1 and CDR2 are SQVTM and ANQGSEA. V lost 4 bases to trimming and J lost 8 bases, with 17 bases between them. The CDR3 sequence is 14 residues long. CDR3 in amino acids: CSVALTGVFEKLFF. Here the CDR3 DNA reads TGCAGCGTTGCCCTGACAGGCGTTTTCGAAAAACTGTTTTTT. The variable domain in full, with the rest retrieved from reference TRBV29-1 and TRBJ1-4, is SAVISQKPSRDICQRGTSLTIQCQVDSQVTMMFWYRQQPGQSLTLIATANQGSEATYESGFVIDKFPISRPNLTFSTLTVSNMSPEDSSIYLCSVALTGVFEKLFFGSGTQLSVL.